The present T cell receptor (beta chain) was sequenced within a study of long-term antiretroviral therapy in people with HIV. J was trimmed by 6 bases and V by 2 bases; bases with no gene match: 8. The germline CDR1 and CDR2 sequences are SQVTM and ANQGSEA. The CDR3 is 14 amino acids. Regarding this clone: Its specificity is unknown.

Version v3.0 of the immunoSEQ assay was performed at survey level. Per sample, sequencing targeted about 35,000-55,000 T-cell genomes. The protocol was immunoSEQ multiplex PCR, while the TCRdb copy is restricted to in-frame clones and leaves out a portion. This sample has about 39,000 clones, with more than 80% found just once. Study observations and caveats: Pre-ART expanded clones dominated the repertoire at every time point.

The clonotype comes from a woman aged 45 to 65 with HIV. The rearrangement links TRBV29-1 to TRBJ2-3, with 7 positions matching TRBD1. Sequenced material: unsorted PBMCs, taken 3.1 years after starting antiretroviral therapy. Here the CDR3 DNA reads TGCAGCGTTGAAAGGGGGCTCGATTCGGATACGCAGTATTTT. Translated, it gives CSVERGLDSDTQYF.